Reported below is one TCR beta chain. Its matching antigen is unknown. This sample stems from a study of Tregs in tolerant kidney transplant recipients. Overall study results and limits: No direct test of biological reproducibility was done here. The most relevant donor-specific Treg TCRbeta repertoire apparently came from expansion with activated donor B cells.

Unstimulated regulatory T cells (CD4+CD25+CD127-), CD4+CD25- non-regulatory cells, CD4 and CD8 cells were FACS-sorted from thawed PBMCs. This CDR3 is 12 amino acids long. V shed 2 bases and J shed 7 bases, with 6 bases lying between them. Germline CDR1 SGHRS, CDR2 YFSETQ. Assay: immunoSEQ multiplex PCR; the TCRdb copy retains only in-frame clones and omits some. Among approximately 98,000 clones listed, about 90% were seen once. The input for sequencing was CD4+ T cells from blood, taken before the transplant. The sequence derives from a human donor who received a combined kidney and bone marrow transplant. This chain uses TRBV5-1 with TRBJ2-2; D possibly corresponds to TRBD1 (5 bases). As DNA, the CDR3 is TGCGCCAGCAGCTTCGACAGCGGGGAGCTGTTTTTT. The encoded protein is CASSFDSGELFF.